This note documents a single T cell receptor (beta chain) sequence. CDR3 size: 14 residues. V dropped 5 bases and J dropped 2 bases, with 13 bases sitting between them. Germline V CDR1 and CDR2: SEHNR, FQNEAQ (reference sequence). The data are from a study of T cells in Graves' hyperthyroidism and ophthalmopathy. About the study: Peripheral blood was drawn at first diagnosis, prior to all treatment.

Amplification of TCR beta CDR3 regions used RNA as the template. HTBI primers were employed in a first-round RT-PCR of the TCR CDR3. Using its own MiXCR run on the multiplex PCR reads, TCRdb lists one record per CDR3 protein. Of approximately 400,000 distinct CDR3 sequences in the sample, 15% to 18% are singletons; the top ten hold about 14%. No progression to ophthalmopathy during 18 months of follow-up defined stable disease. Sequenced material: blood. The genes are TRBV7-9 and TRBJ2-7; weak D call: TRBD2 (6 bases). The clonotype was recovered from a woman younger than 35 with Graves' hyperthyroidism. The CDR3 bases are TGTGCCAGCAGCCCCGAGCGGGTACCCTACGAGCAGTACTTC. This gives the protein CASSPERVPYEQYF.